This T cell receptor (beta chain) was obtained from a study of shared clonotypes between healthy human individuals. For this clone: Other nucleotide sequences in the sample specify the same CDR3.

The CDR3 is made up of 13 amino acids. Germline V lookup: CDR1 MNHNS, CDR2 SASEGT. V was clipped by 5 bases and J by 1 base, with 8 bases between them. At a deep level, the assay was run. Produced via immunoSEQ multiplex PCR; TCRdb's table is partial and in-frame only. The sample holds under 600,000 clones, around 97% seen once. This receptor was taken from a woman under 40 in good health. Sequencing input: naive CD4+ T cells sorted from blood. Subset in this sample: CD45RA+ positively selected. The J gene is TRBJ1-1, the V gene TRBV6-1; the D gene is possibly TRBD1 (5 bases). The CDR3 region has the DNA TGTGCCAGCAGTTCCCAGGGGAACACTGAAGCTTTCTTT. It encodes CASSSQGNTEAFF.